The 2 T cell receptor beta chains below all came from one sample that was sequenced in a study of regulatory T cells in long-lasting Graves disease. Construction of the TCR beta libraries employed iRepertoire HTBI primers in conjunction with Arm-PCR of CDR3 regions. TCRdb called the multiplex PCR reads again in MiXCR, with one record for every CDR3 protein. The table shows about 430,000 distinct CDR3 sequences, with about 15% occurring only once. Time point denoted: newly diagnosed GD, antithyroid drugs for less than 3 months. RNA from PBMCs was the source of the TCR library. This sample also appeared in a second study, on T cells in Graves' hyperthyroidism and ophthalmopathy.

The input for sequencing was peripheral blood mononuclear cells (PBMCs), taken at new diagnosis, from a patient treated with antithyroid drugs. Source of these receptors: a middle-aged woman with Graves disease.

The chain joins TRBV28 to TRBJ2-7; TRBD2 matches 7 bases. After removal of 5 bases from V and 3 bases from J, the junction contained 7 bases not matched to a gene. Germline V gives CDR1 MDHEN, CDR2 SYDVKM. The CDR3 spans 14 residues. The CDR3 protein is CASSAGLNLYEQYF. In nucleotides, the CDR3 is TGTGCCAGCAGTGCGGGACTAAACCTCTACGAGCAGTACTTC.

Points on this clonotype: A much larger clone lies one base from this, so it may be a read error. The J gene is TRBJ2-2, the V gene TRBV12-3 or TRBV12-4, with 8 bases lining up with TRBD2. This CDR3 contains 18 residues. V dropped 3 bases and J dropped 6; count of bases not matched to a gene: 15. The CDR3 bases are TGTGCCAGCAGTTTCCTCGGACCGGGACTAGGACCCGCCGGGGAGCTGTTTTTT. Its protein is CASSFLGPGLGPAGELFF.